These T cell receptor beta chains were read from a single sample in a study of blood T cell repertoires in COVID-19. Measured with immunoSEQ multiplex PCR; TCRdb has only the in-frame clones, and not every one. In the table there are approximately 190,000 clones, around 76% of which are singletons. Material: peripheral blood. Receptors originate from a woman in her sixties with COVID-19, enrolled during active disease. The CDR3 runs from the conserved cysteine through the conserved F or W. A D gene is named only where the DNA matches it firmly. Some rows have no size entry. The others give once, few or many, or a class for an expanded clone.

>-|TRBD2|TRBJ2-1|TRBV28
CASSFTGGSYNEQFF
TGTGCCAGCAGTTTTACGGGAGGCTCCTACAATGAGCAGTTCTTC
>few|-|TRBJ2-1|TRBV5-1
CASSLGLSNEQFF
TGCGCCAGCAGCTTGGGTCTATCCAATGAGCAGTTCTTC
>once|TRBD1|TRBJ2-2|TRBV4-2
CASSAAPTTGIDTGELFF
TGTGCCAGCAGCGCGGCCCCTACGACAGGGATCGACACCGGGGAGCTGTTTTTT
>-|-|TRBJ1-5|TRBV28
CASSLLGNQPQHF
TGTGCCAGCAGTTTACTTGGCAATCAGCCCCAGCATTTT
>-|TRBD1|TRBJ2-5|TRBV29-1
CSAEDRAHQETQYF
TGCAGCGCCGAGGACAGGGCCCACCAAGAGACCCAGTACTTC
>-|TRBD1|TRBJ1-5|TRBV2
CASSSGGQGQGLSNQPQHF
TGTGCCAGCAGTTCCGGGGGACAGGGCCAGGGCCTAAGCAATCAGCCCCAGCATTTT
>-|-|TRBJ2-3|TRBV9
CASSTRLPGTDTQYF
TGTGCCAGCAGCACCAGACTCCCTGGCACAGATACGCAGTATTTT
>-|TRBD1|TRBJ1-2|TRBV5-1
CASSLAGQGIGYTF
TGCGCCAGCAGCTTGGCCGGACAGGGGATTGGCTACACCTTC
>-|-|TRBJ2-2|TRBV28
CASSPRQYTGELFF
TGTGCCAGCAGTCCACGCCAGTATACCGGGGAGCTGTTTTTT
>-|-|TRBJ1-1|TRBV12-1
CASSFLTGPPEAFF
TGTGCCAGCAGCTTCTTGACAGGCCCCCCTGAAGCTTTCTTT
>once|-|TRBJ1-6|TRBV10-3
CAISTGNNSPLHF
TGTGCCATCAGTACAGGGAATAATTCACCCCTCCACTTT
>-|TRBD2|TRBJ2-5|TRBV3-1/TRBV3-2
CASSQGTSEGETQYF
TGTGCCAGCAGCCAAGGTACTAGCGAAGGAGAGACCCAGTACTTC
>-|-|TRBJ1-1|TRBV4-1
CASSPNPTDTEAFF
TGCGCCAGCAGCCCTAACCCGACAGACACTGAAGCTTTCTTT
>-|-|TRBJ2-3|TRBV2
CARGLEGLADTQYF
TGTGCCAGGGGCCTGGAGGGGTTAGCAGATACGCAGTATTTT
>-|TRBD2|TRBJ2-7|TRBV27
CASSLSPGTSGYEQYF
TGTGCCAGCAGTTTAAGCCCCGGGACTAGCGGCTACGAGCAGTACTTC
>-|TRBD1|TRBJ1-1|TRBV7-9
CASIRDRRGTEAFF
TGTGCCAGCATCAGGGACAGGAGAGGCACTGAAGCTTTCTTT
>-|-|TRBJ1-5|TRBV18
CASSRRDSNQPQHF
TGTGCCAGCTCGAGGCGGGATAGCAATCAGCCCCAGCATTTT
>-|-|TRBJ1-1|TRBV11-3
CASSPGGNTEAFF
TGTGCCAGCAGCCCCGGGGGGAACACTGAAGCTTTCTTT
>few|-|TRBJ2-4|TRBV2
CASRQVTQDIQYF
TGTGCCAGCCGACAGGTCACCCAGGACATTCAGTACTTC
>-|-|TRBJ1-3|TRBV19
CASSIYRFSGNTIYF
TGTGCCAGTAGTATCTACCGCTTCTCTGGAAACACCATATATTTT
>-|TRBD1|TRBJ1-6|TRBV27
CASSLYGTGDSPLHF
TGTGCCAGCAGTCTTTATGGGACAGGGGATTCACCCCTCCACTTT
>-|-|TRBJ2-7|TRBV19
CASSSLALYEQYF
TGTGCCAGTAGTTCGCTAGCGCTATACGAGCAGTACTTC
>-|-|TRBJ2-1|TRBV15
CATSRDVRVEQFF
TGTGCCACCAGCAGAGACGTGAGGGTTGAGCAGTTCTTC
>-|-|TRBJ1-1|TRBV10-3
CAIRGADGLNTEAFF
TGTGCCATCAGGGGGGCGGACGGCTTGAACACTGAAGCTTTCTTT
>few|TRBD1|TRBJ1-5|TRBV7-8
CASSLEGQGYSNQPQHF
TGTGCCAGCAGCTTAGAGGGACAGGGGTATAGCAATCAGCCCCAGCATTTT
>-|TRBD1|TRBJ2-1|TRBV11-1
CASRYRQGARDPQFF
TGTGCCAGCAGATACCGACAGGGGGCTAGGGACCCACAGTTCTTC
>-|-|TRBJ2-4|TRBV9
CASSGTTGKNIQYF
TGTGCCAGCAGCGGGACCACAGGAAAAAACATTCAGTACTTC
>-|-|TRBJ1-1|TRBV7-2
CASSFTSFGETEAFF
TGTGCCAGCAGCTTTACCTCCTTCGGTGAGACTGAAGCTTTCTTT
>-|-|TRBJ1-6|TRBV5-6
CASSLVRNSPLHF
TGTGCCAGCAGCTTGGTTCGGAATTCACCCCTCCACTTT
>once|TRBD1|TRBJ1-5|TRBV28
CASSLLTTGGRNQPQHF
TGTGCCAGCAGTTTACTAACTACAGGGGGCCGGAATCAGCCCCAGCATTTT
>few|TRBD1|TRBJ1-5|TRBV28
CASRSGGTQPQHF
TGTGCCAGCAGATCAGGGGGCACTCAGCCCCAGCATTTT
>-|-|TRBJ1-1|TRBV19
CASSRNSGVLETEAFF
TGTGCCAGTAGCAGAAATTCAGGGGTTTTGGAGACTGAAGCTTTCTTT